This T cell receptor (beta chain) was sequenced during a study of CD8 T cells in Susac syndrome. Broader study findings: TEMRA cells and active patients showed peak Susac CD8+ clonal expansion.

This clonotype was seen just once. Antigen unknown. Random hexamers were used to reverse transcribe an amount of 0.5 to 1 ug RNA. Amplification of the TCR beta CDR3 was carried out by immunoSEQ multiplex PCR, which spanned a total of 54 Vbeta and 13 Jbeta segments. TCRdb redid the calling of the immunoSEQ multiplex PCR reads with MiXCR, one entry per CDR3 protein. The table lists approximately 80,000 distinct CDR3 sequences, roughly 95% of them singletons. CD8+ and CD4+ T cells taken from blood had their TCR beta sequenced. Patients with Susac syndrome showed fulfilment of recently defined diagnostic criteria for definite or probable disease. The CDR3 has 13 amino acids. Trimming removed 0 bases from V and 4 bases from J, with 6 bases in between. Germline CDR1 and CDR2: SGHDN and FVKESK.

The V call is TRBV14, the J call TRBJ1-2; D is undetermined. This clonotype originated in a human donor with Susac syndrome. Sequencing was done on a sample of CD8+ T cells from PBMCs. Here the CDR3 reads CASSQELTYGYTF. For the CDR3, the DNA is TGTGCCAGCAGCCAAGAATTGACCTATGGCTACACCTTC. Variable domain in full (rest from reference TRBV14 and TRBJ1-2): EAGVTQFPSHSVIEKGQTVTLRCDPISGHDNLYWYRRVMGKEIKFLLHFVKESKQDESGMPNNRFLAERTGGTYSTLKVQPAELEDSGVYFCASSQELTYGYTFGSGTRLTVV.